The following is a TCR beta chain sequence with its context. Generated by immunoSEQ multiplex PCR, the TCRdb table keeps only in-frame clones and is missing some. This table has more than 65,000 clones, 80% to 95% appearing once. The sample belongs to a study of technical replicates of blood from a handful of donors. The CDR3 extends over 16 amino acids. V was clipped by 5 bases and J by 7 bases; unmatched bases: 12. CDR1 is LNHDA and CDR2 is SQIVND in the germline V gene (reference sequence). Sequences were obtained from T cells isolated from PBMCs. The source of this sequence is a human donor in good health. This chain connects TRBV19 to TRBJ2-1, with 9 bases matching TRBD2. CDR3 protein: CASSPFLAGPGNEQFF. Here the CDR3 DNA reads TGTGCCAGTAGTCCATTCCTAGCGGGACCGGGGAATGAGCAGTTCTTC.